These 28 T cell receptor beta chains came from one sample sequenced in a study of T cells in Graves' hyperthyroidism and ophthalmopathy. Amplification of TCR beta CDR3 regions used RNA as the template. First-round RT-PCR of the TCR CDR3 relied on the HTBI primer set. TCRdb reanalysed the multiplex PCR reads using MiXCR and keeps one entry per CDR3 protein. The repertoire holds fewer than 450,000 distinct CDR3 sequences, with about a sixth as singletons. Sequencing input: blood. The receptors come from a woman in her twenties or thirties with Graves' hyperthyroidism that later progressed to Graves' ophthalmopathy.

This clonotype has more than one count but fewer than ten. The rearrangement joins TRBV9 to TRBJ2-7; perhaps TRBD1 as D (7 bases). Trimming took off 3 bases at V and 6 bases at J, with 19 bases between the two ends. This CDR3 comprises 15 residues. Germline assignment: CDR1 SGDLS and CDR2 YYNGEE. The CDR3 is CASSAGRTGGAEQYF. Here the CDR3 DNA reads TGTGCCAGCAGCGCGGGGAGGACAGGCGGGGCCGAGCAGTACTTC.

Ten or more counts support this clonotype. This chain uses TRBV20-1 with TRBJ2-3; TRBD2 might be the D (8 bases). V lost 3 bases to trimming and J lost 4 bases, with 20 bases between them. CDR1 and CDR2 (germline): DFQATT, SNEGSKA (reference sequence). This CDR3 spans 16 amino acids. CDR3 coding DNA: TGCAGTGCTAGTCCCTGGACTAGCAGGGGGGCAGATACGCAGTATTTT. Its translation is CSASPWTSRGADTQYF.

The chain links TRBV29-1 to TRBJ2-6; D not resolved. The V gene lost 5 bases and the J gene lost 0 bases, with 14 bases spanning the gap. The CDR3 extends over 16 amino acids. Germline lookup yields CDR1 SQVTM and CDR2 ANQGSEA. CDR3 DNA: TGCAGCGTTTTGACGTGGGATGGCTCTGGGGCCAACGTCCTGACTTTC. This encodes CSVLTWDGSGANVLTF.

This clonotype was picked up many times. The chain recombines TRBV2 with TRBJ2-7, with 7 bases aligning to TRBD1. Germline CDR1 SNHLY, CDR2 FYNNEI. There are 11 residues in the CDR3. Trimming cost V 5 bases and J 9 bases; bases outside gene matches: 4. Here the CDR3 DNA reads TGTGCCAGCAGTACTAAGGGGGCGCAGTACTTC. Translated, it gives CASSTKGAQYF.

This clonotype was counted ten times or more. The chain carries TRBV5-1 and TRBJ1-1; no clear D gene. The CDR3 is 15 residues long. With 4 bases removed from V and 0 bases from J, the gap between germline ends came to 13 bases. CDR1 and CDR2 from the germline V gene are SGHRS and YFSETQ. The CDR3 spells CASSGLKGMNTEAFF. The CDR3 nucleotides are TGCGCCAGCAGCGGCTTGAAAGGAATGAACACTGAAGCTTTCTTT.

The DNA of the CDR3 is TGTGCCTGGAGTGGAGGGACAGGGGGCTATCAGCCCCAGCATTTT. It encodes CAWSGGTGGYQPQHF. The chain joins TRBV30 to TRBJ1-5; 12 bases match TRBD1. Germline CDR1 reads GTSNPN; CDR2 reads SVGIG (reference sequence). This CDR3 is 15 amino acids long. The junction had 3 bases not matched to a gene; V was cut back by 1 base and J by 5 bases.

J is TRBJ2-1 and V is TRBV9, with TRBD2 matching over 14 bases. Germline V lookup: CDR1 SGDLS, CDR2 YYNGEE. V lost 1 base and J lost 4; bases outside the gene matches: 7. The CDR3 covers 18 residues. The CDR3 nucleotides read TGTGCCAGCAGCGTACCCAACAGGACTAGCGGGGGGTACAATGAGCAGTTCTTC. It specifies CASSVPNRTSGGYNEQFF.

Many counts were recorded for this clonotype. The chain carries TRBV30 and TRBJ2-1; 8 nucleotides line up with TRBD1. The junction had 2 bases not matched to a gene; V was cut back by 0 bases and J by 4 bases. Germline V lookup: CDR1 GTSNPN, CDR2 SVGIG (reference sequence). CDR3 length equals 14 residues. For the CDR3, the DNA is TGTGCCTGGAGTGTACAGGGGGGATACAATGAGCAGTTCTTC. Its protein is CAWSVQGGYNEQFF.

This clonotype appeared many times. The V call is TRBV7-2, the J call TRBJ2-5; 8 positions match TRBD1. This CDR3 is 15 amino acids long. Looked up from germline, CDR1 is SGHTA and CDR2 is FQGNSA. The ends lost 5 bases at V and 2 bases at J; junction bases unmatched: 7. In DNA form, the CDR3 reads TGTGCCAGCAGCCCCTGGGACAGGCTACAAGAGACCCAGTACTTC. The encoded protein is CASSPWDRLQETQYF.

This clonotype was observed many times. This chain links TRBV4-1 with TRBJ2-7; D gene uncertain. The V and J ends lost 4 bases and 4 bases respectively, with 11 bases between them. The CDR3 runs 13 residues. From germline, CDR1 is MGHRA and CDR2 YSYEKL. The CDR3: CASSPHAEYEQYF. CDR3 sequence (DNA): TGCGCCAGCAGCCCACACGCGGAGTACGAGCAGTACTTC.

Concerning this clonotype: With a much larger clone just one base away, this may be a read error. No conserved phenylalanine or tryptophan ends this CDR3, so it is likely a read error. The chain links TRBV3-1 to TRBJ2-5; weak D call: TRBD2 (7 bases). Looked up from germline, CDR1 is LGHDT and CDR2 is YNNKEL (reference sequence). This CDR3 is 14 amino acids long. Deletions cut 4 bases from V and 4 bases from J, with 13 bases between. In DNA, the CDR3 is TGTGCCAGCAGCCGTTCGGGGGGCGGAGAGACCCAGTACGTC. Its protein product is CASSRSGGGETQYV.

The chain has TRBV28 and TRBJ1-2; D unclear. Trimming took off 4 bases at V and 4 bases at J, with 7 bases between the two ends. The CDR3 has 12 amino acids. Germline V gene lookup returns CDR1 MDHEN and CDR2 SYDVKM. The CDR3 here is CASSSIGYGYTF. The DNA for the CDR3 is TGTGCCAGCAGTTCGATAGGCTATGGCTACACCTTC.

On this clonotype itself: This clone may be a read error of a much larger clone one base away. V and J are TRBV7-9 and TRBJ2-7, with 8 bases matching TRBD2. CDR3 length equals 17 residues. Germline CDR1 reads SEHNR; CDR2 reads FQNEAQ (reference sequence). For the CDR3, the DNA is TGTGCCAGCAGCTCTCCCATTTCAGCGGGAGTCTCCTACAAGCAGTACTTC. Protein product: CASSSPISAGVSYKQYF.

This clonotype occurred many times. The genes are TRBV12-3 or TRBV12-4 and TRBJ1-5, with 10 bases matching TRBD1. The V segment lost 7 bases and the J segment 5 bases; nucleotides outside the gene matches: 8. The CDR3 extends over 15 amino acids. CDR3 sequence: CASTSTGGLDQPQHF. Written as DNA, the CDR3 is TGTGCCAGCACCTCGACAGGGGGCTTGGATCAGCCCCAGCATTTT.

This clonotype was recorded only once. The chain is built from TRBV11-2 and TRBJ2-7; TRBD1 aligns across 7 bases. After removal of 5 bases from V and 4 bases from J, the junction contained 11 bases not matched to a gene. This CDR3 region has 15 residues. CDR1 and CDR2 from the germline V gene are SGHAT and FQNNGV. The CDR3 DNA reads TGTGCCAGCAGCCCAGGGACAGATTTGAGGTACGAGCAGTACTTC. This encodes CASSPGTDLRYEQYF.

In this sample, this clonotype turned up a few times. The rearrangement uses TRBV9 and TRBJ1-4, with a weak D call TRBD1 (5 bases). Germline lookup yields CDR1 SGDLS and CDR2 YYNGEE. The CDR3 covers 14 residues. V gave up 5 bases and J gave up 6 bases, with 14 bases separating them. In DNA, the CDR3 is TGTGCCAGCAGACCGGGACGGAGAGATGAAAAACTGTTTTTT. Its protein is CASRPGRRDEKLFF.

Turning to this clonotype: This may stem from a read error, because a much larger clone lies one nucleotide away. The CDR3 DNA follows: TGTGCCAGTAGTATAGAGGGACAGGGTAACTACTACAATGAGCAGTTCTTC. It translates to CASSIEGQGNYYNEQFF. V is TRBV19 and J is TRBJ2-1; TRBD1 matches at 9 bases. Germline CDR1 reads LNHDA; CDR2 reads SQIVND (reference sequence). This CDR3 comprises 17 residues. The ends lost 0 bases at V and 3 bases at J; junction bases unmatched: 6.

The chain couples TRBV6-1 to TRBJ2-7; a possible D gene is TRBD2 (7 bases). V was pared by 4 bases and J by 0 bases, with 13 bases between. The CDR3 contains 15 residues. The germline V gene has CDR1 MNHNS and CDR2 SASEGT. CDR3 sequence (DNA): TGTGCCAGCAGTGCCGCGGCGGGGGCCTCCTACGAGCAGTACTTC. Protein product: CASSAAAGASYEQYF.

CDR3 DNA: TGCAGTGCTAGAGATATTTCGTGGGGGAATGAAAAACTGTTTTTT. Translated: CSARDISWGNEKLFF. The chain joins TRBV20-1 to TRBJ1-4; D might be TRBD1 (5 bases). V was cut by 0 bases and J by 5 bases, with 13 bases left in between. CDR1 and CDR2 from the germline V gene are DFQATT and SNEGSKA (reference sequence). The CDR3 sequence is 15 residues long.

This clonotype was counted between two and nine times. The genes are TRBV19 and TRBJ2-7; TRBD2 agrees at 7 bases. Trimming removed 7 bases from V and 6 bases from J; junction bases left unmatched: 15. Per the germline V gene, CDR1 is LNHDA and CDR2 is SQIVND (reference sequence). The CDR3 spans 15 residues. The chain's CDR3 is CASTPQGGNWGEQYF. CDR3 bases: TGTGCCAGTACCCCCCAGGGAGGGAATTGGGGCGAGCAGTACTTC.

At least ten counts were recorded for this clonotype. CDR3 DNA: TGCAGTGCTAGAGATCTTGGTAGCGGACGCACAGATACGCAGTATTTT. This sequence encodes CSARDLGSGRTDTQYF. This chain uses TRBV20-1 with TRBJ2-3; TRBD2 might be the D (6 bases). The CDR3 length is 16 residues. V gave up 0 bases and J gave up 1 base, with 14 bases separating them. CDR1 and CDR2 (germline): DFQATT, SNEGSKA (reference sequence).

The chain has TRBV7-9 and TRBJ1-2; unclear D gene. Germline V lookup: CDR1 SEHNR, CDR2 FQNEAQ (reference sequence). This CDR3 region has 16 residues. V was shortened by 5 bases and J by 4 bases, with 20 bases between the two germline ends. CDR3 coding DNA: TGTGCCAGCAGCCCTATGGACTTGAGCCACGCCTATGGCTACACCTTC. This encodes CASSPMDLSHAYGYTF.

This clonotype showed up many times. The chain carries TRBV30 and TRBJ2-5, with 7 bases fitting TRBD1. The CDR3 has 13 residues. Trimming cost V 5 bases and J 2 bases; bases outside gene matches: 5. The germline V gene encodes CDR1 GTSNPN and CDR2 SVGIG (reference sequence). The CDR3 is CAWEPGQQETQYF. CDR3 DNA: TGTGCCTGGGAACCGGGACAGCAAGAGACCCAGTACTTC.

This rearrangement joins TRBV6-2 or TRBV6-3 to TRBJ2-1; 7 bases agree with TRBD2. Trimming at V came to 8 bases and at J to 12 bases, leaving 13 bases not matched to a gene. CDR1 is MNHEY and CDR2 is SVGEGT in the germline V gene. The CDR3 loop spans 13 amino acids. The DNA of the CDR3 is TGTGCCAGCGAATTAGCGGGCTATCGCGGGCAGTTCTTC. It codes for CASELAGYRGQFF.

Ten or more counts support this clonotype. This chain uses TRBV6-1 with TRBJ2-5; 13 bases align to TRBD2. The CDR3 covers 18 residues. After removal of 7 bases from V and 5 bases from J, the junction contained 16 bases not matched to a gene. Germline V lookup: CDR1 MNHNS, CDR2 SASEGT. In nucleotides, the CDR3 is TGTGCCAGCACAGCTCAGGGACTAGCGGGAACCTGGAGGGAGACCCAGTACTTC. Protein: CASTAQGLAGTWRETQYF.

This chain uses TRBV10-3 with TRBJ2-7, with D possibly called TRBD1 or TRBD2 (5 bases each). The CDR3 has 14 amino acids. The germline V gene has CDR1 ENHRY and CDR2 SYGVKD. The germline V and J ends were trimmed by 3 bases and 6 bases, with 15 bases remaining between them. The CDR3 DNA sequence: TGTGCCATCAGTGATTTAGGGACGGGGAGCGAGCAGTACTTC. Its translation: CAISDLGTGSEQYF.

This clonotype was seen at least ten times. The V and J genes are TRBV6-1 and TRBJ2-7; unclear D gene. The CDR3 loop spans 12 amino acids. Trimming shortened V by 6 bases and J by 3 bases, and 9 bases separated the two germline ends. Germline V gives CDR1 MNHNS, CDR2 SASEGT. The DNA for the CDR3 is TGTGCCAGCAGCCACCCTAGCTACGAGCAGTACTTC. Protein product: CASSHPSYEQYF.

This clonotype has just a few counts. V gene TRBV5-1 combines with J gene TRBJ2-1, with 7 bases identical to TRBD2. Germline assignment: CDR1 SGHRS and CDR2 YFSETQ. The CDR3 sequence is 15 residues long. V shed 1 base, J shed 3 bases, and the junction held 4 bases outside the gene matches. The CDR3 loop is CASSLSGTNYNEQFF. CDR3 sequence (DNA): TGCGCCAGCAGCTTGTCCGGGACTAACTACAATGAGCAGTTCTTC.